This T cell receptor (beta chain) was sequenced during a study of beta chain features in type 1 diabetes. Findings and limits, study-wide: The similarity of naive, central memory and Treg TCRB repertoires appeared greater among patients than among healthy donors. All four CD4+ subsets of Type 1 diabetes patients contained TCRB CDR3s that were moderately but significantly shorter. VDJ junctions from patients with type 1 diabetes contained fewer insertions and more deletions.

Of the isolated RNA, all was reverse transcribed, and so the sequenced material was expressed TCRB transcripts. Data came from immunoSEQ multiplex PCR; TCRdb stores just in-frame clones and leaves some out. The table records a few hundred thousand clones, about 15% of them present only once. The CDR3 runs 10 residues. With 5 bases removed from V and 6 bases from J, the gap between germline ends came to 7 bases. Per the germline V gene, CDR1 is DFQATT and CDR2 is SNEGSKA (reference sequence). This clone was seen a handful of times. Antigen unknown. Using CD45RO/CCR7/CD25/CD127/CD95/CD27, CD4+ naive, central memory, regulatory and stem cell-like memory cells were sorted.

The source of this sequence is a woman between 18 and 30 years old in good health. Source material: naive CD4+ T cells from blood. This chain connects TRBV20-1 to TRBJ1-1; a weak D match, TRBD1 (5 bases). CDR3 sequence reads: CSAGASEAFF. CDR3 coding DNA: TGCAGTGCTGGGGCCTCTGAAGCTTTCTTT.